The next 14 T cell receptor beta chains were all read from a single sample in a study of Ad26.COV2.S vaccination and SARS-CoV-2 variants. Treatment defined: some 20 received Ad26.COV2.S at low or high dose, single or two shots; roughly five received placebo; per-sample allocation not given. On day 63 after the first injection, vaccine and placebo recipients gave samples. Produced via immunoSEQ multiplex PCR; TCRdb's table is partial and in-frame only. The top ten hold 6.4% of the sample, which has 380,000 or so clones, 88% seen once. The sequences come from peripheral blood, collected in a trial of Ad26.COV2.S vaccine versus placebo. These receptor sequences come from a person aged 18-65 years who received the Ad26.COV2.S COVID-19 vaccine or a placebo.

The chain employs TRBV5-1 and TRBJ1-4; no firm D call. V was clipped by 4 bases and J by 5 bases, with 12 bases between them. The CDR3 has 14 amino acids. CDR1 is SGHRS and CDR2 is YFSETQ in the germline V gene. CDR3 in amino acids: CASSSGNENEKLFF. The DNA of the CDR3 is TGCGCCAGCAGCAGCGGGAACGAGAATGAAAAACTGTTTTTT.

This sequence joins TRBV15 and TRBJ1-5; no definite D call. CDR1 is LNHNV and CDR2 is YYDKDF in the germline V gene (reference sequence). The CDR3 is 15 residues long. Trimming shortened V by 1 base and J by 7 bases, and 14 bases separated the two germline ends. The DNA for the CDR3 is TGTGCCACCAGCAGAGCCCCAGCTCAAGACCAGCCCCAGCATTTT. Protein product: CATSRAPAQDQPQHF.

The chain has TRBV28 and TRBJ2-7, with 7 bases fitting TRBD1. The length of the CDR3 is 16 residues. The J segment lost 3 bases and the V segment lost 5 bases, leaving 13 bases of the junction unmatched. Germline CDR1 MDHEN, CDR2 SYDVKM. The CDR3 DNA reads TGTGCCAGCAGTCCTCCCGAGGACAGGCTCCTCTACGAGCAGTACTTC. Its protein is CASSPPEDRLLYEQYF.

The chain recombines TRBV7-6 with TRBJ2-7, with TRBD2 matching over 12 bases. V gave up 4 bases and J gave up 6 bases; unmatched junction bases: 4. Germline values: CDR1 SGHVS, CDR2 FNYEAQ. The CDR3 runs to 14 residues. In DNA form, the CDR3 reads TGTGCCAGCAGCTCTAGCGGGAGGGGAGGCGAGCAGTACTTC. Translation: CASSSSGRGGEQYF.

V gene TRBV7-9 combines with J gene TRBJ2-5; perhaps TRBD2 as D (5 bases). Germline assignment: CDR1 SEHNR and CDR2 FQNEAQ (reference sequence). This CDR3 spans 15 amino acids. Trimming shortened V by 0 bases and J by 5 bases, and 13 bases separated the two germline ends. The CDR3 DNA sequence: TGTGCCAGCAGCTTAGCGGGAGCCCCCGGGGAGACCCAGTACTTC. Translating it yields CASSLAGAPGETQYF.

The CDR3 nucleotides are TGTGCCAGCAGCGCCGGGACAGGGAATCAGCCCCAGCATTTT. Translating gives CASSAGTGNQPQHF. V is TRBV7-6 and J is TRBJ1-5, with 9 bases fitting TRBD1. Germline CDR1 is SGHVS and CDR2 is FNYEAQ. V lost 5 bases to trimming and J lost 4 bases; unmatched junction nucleotides: 3. The CDR3 consists of 14 residues.

This CDR3 is CATSQNEKLFF. In nucleotides, the CDR3 is TGTGCCACCTCACAAAATGAAAAACTGTTTTTT. The chain combines TRBV7-9 with TRBJ1-4; D not resolved. This CDR3 has 11 amino acids. The germline V and J ends were trimmed by 10 bases and 5 bases, with 8 bases remaining between them. CDR1 is SEHNR, CDR2 FQNEAQ, per germline (reference sequence).

The chain employs TRBV7-9 and TRBJ2-7; 8 bases fit TRBD2. CDR1 and CDR2 (germline): SEHNR, FQNEAQ (reference sequence). The CDR3 totals 13 residues. The V gene end was trimmed by 6 bases and the J gene end by 3 bases; junction bases not matched to a gene: 4. This chain's CDR3 is CASSSGRVYEQYF. CDR3 in DNA: TGTGCCAGCAGTTCCGGGAGGGTCTACGAGCAGTACTTC.

This clone was seen a few times. The rearrangement joins TRBV7-2 to TRBJ2-1; no clear D. The germline V gene encodes CDR1 SGHTA and CDR2 FQGNSA. V gave up 5 bases and J gave up 6 bases, with 8 bases separating them. There are 12 residues in the CDR3. The CDR3 is CASSRGSNEQFF. Written as DNA, the CDR3 is TGTGCCAGCAGCCGAGGTTCCAATGAGCAGTTCTTC.

The genes are TRBV18 and TRBJ1-5; maybe TRBD1 (5 bases). The CDR3 has 15 residues. Trimming took off 6 bases at V and 3 bases at J, with 15 bases between the two ends. In germline, CDR1 is KGHSH, CDR2 LQKENI. The CDR3 is CASSAGTGPNQPQHF. The CDR3 DNA reads TGTGCCAGCTCGGCCGGGACCGGGCCCAATCAGCCCCAGCATTTT.

A note on this clone: The junction shows a germline mismatch at one end, possibly a read error. Other nucleotide sequences from this sample produce the same CDR3. The V call is TRBV12-5, the J call TRBJ2-7, with 9 bases fitting TRBD1. Germline CDR1 and CDR2: LGHNT and FRNRAP. The CDR3 totals 16 residues. CDR3 loop: CASGLASGTGNSEQYF. The CDR3 DNA reads TGTGCTAGTGGCTTGGCCTCCGGGACAGGGAATTCGGAGCAGTACTTC.

This clone showed up just a few times. V gene TRBV5-6 combines with J gene TRBJ2-5, with D possibly called TRBD1 or TRBD2 (5 bases each). Germline V gene sequence: CDR1 SGHDT, CDR2 YYEEEE. This CDR3 is 16 amino acids long. V was pared by 0 bases and J by 5 bases, with 17 bases between. CDR3 DNA: TGTGCCAGCAGCTTGGTCAGGGCACTACGAGGGGAGACCCAGTACTTC. As protein: CASSLVRALRGETQYF.

The J gene is TRBJ2-6, the V gene TRBV7-5; TRBD1, the D gene given by the table, was not confirmed from the DNA. TRBV7-5 corresponds to a pseudogene. The length of the CDR3 is 16 residues. CDR3 DNA sequence: TGTGCCAGAAGCAAAACCGGGACAGCTGGGGCCAACGTCCTGACTTTC. Translation: CARSKTGTAGANVLTF.

This chain uses TRBV19 with TRBJ1-5, with D unresolved. The CDR3 is made up of 14 amino acids. With 3 bases removed from V and 4 bases from J, the gap between germline ends came to 10 bases. CDR1 LNHDA and CDR2 SQIVND come from the germline V gene (reference sequence). CDR3 residues: CASSIEIRNQPQHF. The CDR3 bases are TGTGCCAGTAGTATTGAGATTCGGAATCAGCCCCAGCATTTT.